The present T cell receptor beta chain was sequenced within a study of blood T cell repertoires in COVID-19. At the level of the study: In each case, the material was cDNA or gDNA derived from T cells, B-cell-depleted T cells, or PBMCs.

Per the study methods: For nucleated cells, counts were estimated from reference gene primer amplification. Only in-frame clones appear in the TCRdb table, and some are missing; sequencing was by immunoSEQ multiplex PCR. That table furnishes V, J and clone size, whereas the DNA furnished D and trimming. The sample lists more than 70,000 clones; about 80% were seen once. Specimen: peripheral blood. The origin of this receptor is a woman aged 70 to 79 with acute or convalescent COVID-19.

CDR3 protein: CASSLTFHGYEQYF. The CDR3 region has the DNA TGTGCCAGCAGTCTAACCTTTCATGGCTACGAGCAGTACTTC. The V call is TRBV28, the J call TRBJ2-7; D gene ambiguous. V lost 5 bases and J lost 3, with 14 bases in between. Per germline, CDR1 MDHEN and CDR2 SYDVKM. The CDR3 runs 14 residues.